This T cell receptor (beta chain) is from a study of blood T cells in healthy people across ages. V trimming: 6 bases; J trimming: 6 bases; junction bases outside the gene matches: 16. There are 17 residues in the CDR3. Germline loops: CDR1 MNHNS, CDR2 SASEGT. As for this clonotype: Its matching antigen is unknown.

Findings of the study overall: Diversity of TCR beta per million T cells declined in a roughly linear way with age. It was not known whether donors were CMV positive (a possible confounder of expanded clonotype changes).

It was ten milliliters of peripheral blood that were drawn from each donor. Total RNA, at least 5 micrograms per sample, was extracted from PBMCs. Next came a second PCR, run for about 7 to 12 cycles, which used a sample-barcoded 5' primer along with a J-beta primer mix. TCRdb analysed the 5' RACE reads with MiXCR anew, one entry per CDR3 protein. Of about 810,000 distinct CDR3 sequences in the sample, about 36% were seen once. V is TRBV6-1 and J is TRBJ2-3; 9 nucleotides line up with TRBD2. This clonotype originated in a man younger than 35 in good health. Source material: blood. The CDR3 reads CASRPPSRGGYVDTQYF. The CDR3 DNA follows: TGTGCCAGCAGACCCCCTTCGCGGGGGGGATATGTGGATACGCAGTATTTT.